This T cell receptor (beta chain) was sequenced for a study of blood T cell repertoires in COVID-19. Study information: Whether acute or convalescent, the COVID-19 samples came from the United States, Italy and Spain. From T cells, B-cell-depleted T cells, or PBMCs came the material, which was cDNA or gDNA.

Germline CDR1 reads SGHRS; CDR2 reads YFSETQ. The V and J ends lost 4 bases and 4 bases respectively, with 10 bases between them. The CDR3 consists of 13 residues. Per the study methods: From reference gene primer amplification, estimates of nucleated cell counts were derived. The repertoire was sequenced with immunoSEQ multiplex PCR; TCRdb's copy has only in-frame clones and lacks some. V, J and clone size derive from that table, while D and trimming were established from the DNA sequence. This table holds some 270,000 clones, 80% to 90% found once. The sequenced sample was peripheral blood. The chain links TRBV5-1 to TRBJ2-3, with TRBD2 as a possible D gene (6 bases). The clonotype was recovered from a woman in her 70s with acute or convalescent COVID-19. The CDR3 protein is CASSRGLPDTQYF. The CDR3 nucleotides are TGCGCCAGCAGCCGAGGACTACCAGATACGCAGTATTTT.